This T cell receptor beta chain came from a study of T cells in Graves' hyperthyroidism and ophthalmopathy. From RNA transcripts, TCR beta CDR3 regions were amplified. An initial round of RT-PCR targeting the TCR CDR3 relied on the HTBI primer set. MiXCR was run by TCRdb on the multiplex PCR reads, yielding one entry per CDR3 protein. Of 380,000 or so distinct CDR3 sequences in the sample, under 20% were seen once. The CDR3 spans 15 residues. Germline V lookup: CDR1 MNHNS, CDR2 SASEGT. A word on this clonotype: Its antigen is unidentified. One junction end does not reproduce the germline sequence, and a read error may be involved.

A lack of ophthalmopathy progression within 18 months defined stable Graves' hyperthyroidism. A patient was excluded if there was uncontrolled infection, other autoimmune disease, pregnancy or lactation. PBMCs were collected from an approximately 10 ml volume of fresh peripheral blood. Overall study results and limits: Among clonotypes expanded in thyroid above 0.001, most were also found in blood.

The gene calls are TRBV6-1 and TRBJ2-7; D unresolved. The TCR comes from a woman younger than 35 with Graves' hyperthyroidism. The sample taken for sequencing was blood. The CDR3 protein is CASSEPRVSSYDQYF. The DNA for the CDR3 is TGTGCCAGCAGTGAGCCCCGGGTCAGCAGCTACGATCAGTACTTC.